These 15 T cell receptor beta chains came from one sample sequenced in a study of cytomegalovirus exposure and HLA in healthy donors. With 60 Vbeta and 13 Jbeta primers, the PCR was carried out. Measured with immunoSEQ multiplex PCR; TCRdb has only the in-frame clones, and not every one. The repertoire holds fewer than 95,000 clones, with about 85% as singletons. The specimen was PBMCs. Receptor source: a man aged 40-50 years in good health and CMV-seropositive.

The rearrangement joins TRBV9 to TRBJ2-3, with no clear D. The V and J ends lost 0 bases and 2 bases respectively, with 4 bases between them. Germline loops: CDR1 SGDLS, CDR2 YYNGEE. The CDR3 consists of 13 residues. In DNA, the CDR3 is TGTGCCAGCAGCGTAGCAAACACAGATACGCAGTATTTT. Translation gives CASSVANTDTQYF.

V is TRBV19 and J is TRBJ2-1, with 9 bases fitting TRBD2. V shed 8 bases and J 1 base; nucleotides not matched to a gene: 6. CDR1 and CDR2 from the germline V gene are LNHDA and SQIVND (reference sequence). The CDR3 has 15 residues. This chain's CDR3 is CASVRREGSYNEQFF. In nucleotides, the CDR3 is TGTGCCAGTGTCAGGCGGGAGGGATCCTACAATGAGCAGTTCTTC. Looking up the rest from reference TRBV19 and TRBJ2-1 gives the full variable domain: DGGITQSPKYLFRKEGQNVTLSCEQNLNHDAMYWYRQDPGQGLRLIYYSQIVNDFQKGDIAEGYSVSREKKESFPLTVTSAQKNPTAFYLCASVRREGSYNEQFFGPGTRLTVL.

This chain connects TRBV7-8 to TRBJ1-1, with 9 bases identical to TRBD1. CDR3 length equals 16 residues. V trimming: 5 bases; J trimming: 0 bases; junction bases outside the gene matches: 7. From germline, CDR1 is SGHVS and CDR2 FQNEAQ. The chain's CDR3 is CASSVTGGRVNTEAFF. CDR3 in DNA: TGTGCCAGCAGCGTGACAGGGGGGAGGGTGAACACTGAAGCTTTCTTT. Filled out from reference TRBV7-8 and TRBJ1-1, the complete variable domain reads GAGVSQSPRYKVAKRGQDVALRCDPISGHVSLFWYQQALGQGPEFLTYFQNEAQLDKSGLPSDRFFAERPEGSVSTLKIQRTQQEDSAVYLCASSVTGGRVNTEAFFGQGTRLTVV.

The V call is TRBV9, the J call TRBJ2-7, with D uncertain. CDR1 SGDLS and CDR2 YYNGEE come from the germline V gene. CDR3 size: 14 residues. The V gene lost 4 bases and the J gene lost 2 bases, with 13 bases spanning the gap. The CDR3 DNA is TGTGCCAGCAGCCCCACAGTCGGCACCTACGAGCAGTACTTC. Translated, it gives CASSPTVGTYEQYF.

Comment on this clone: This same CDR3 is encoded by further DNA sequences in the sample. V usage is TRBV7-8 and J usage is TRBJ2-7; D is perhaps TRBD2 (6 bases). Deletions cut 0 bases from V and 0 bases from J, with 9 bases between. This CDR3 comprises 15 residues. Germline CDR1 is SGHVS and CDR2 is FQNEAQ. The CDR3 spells CASSLAGGSSYEQYF. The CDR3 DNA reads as TGTGCCAGCAGCTTAGCGGGGGGTAGCTCCTACGAGCAGTACTTC.

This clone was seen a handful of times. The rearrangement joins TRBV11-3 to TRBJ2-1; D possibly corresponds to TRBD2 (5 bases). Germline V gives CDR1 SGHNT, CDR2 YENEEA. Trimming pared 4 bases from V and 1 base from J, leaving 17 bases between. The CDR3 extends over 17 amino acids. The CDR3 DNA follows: TGTGCCAGCAGCTCGACGAGGGAGATCGGATCCTACAATGAGCAGTTCTTC. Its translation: CASSSTREIGSYNEQFF.

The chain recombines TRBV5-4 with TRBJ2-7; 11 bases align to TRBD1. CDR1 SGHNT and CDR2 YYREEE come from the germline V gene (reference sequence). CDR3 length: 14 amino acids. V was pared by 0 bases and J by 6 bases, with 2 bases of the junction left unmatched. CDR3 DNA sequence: TGTGCCAGCAGCTTGGCCGGGACAGGGGGCGAGCAGTACTTC. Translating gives CASSLAGTGGEQYF. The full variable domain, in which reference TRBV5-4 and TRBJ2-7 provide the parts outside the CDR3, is ETGVTQSPTHLIKTRGQQVTLRCSSQSGHNTVSWYQQALGQGPQFIFQYYREEENGRGNFPPRFSGLQFPNYSSELNVNALELDDSALYLCASSLAGTGGEQYFGPGTRLTVT.

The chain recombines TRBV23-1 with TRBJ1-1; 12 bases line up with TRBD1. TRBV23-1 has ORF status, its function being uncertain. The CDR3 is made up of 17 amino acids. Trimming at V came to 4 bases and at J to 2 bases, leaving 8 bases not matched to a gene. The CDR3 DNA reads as TGCGCCAGCAGTCTGAACGGGACAGGGGGCTTAAACACTGAAGCTTTCTTT. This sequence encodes CASSLNGTGGLNTEAFF.

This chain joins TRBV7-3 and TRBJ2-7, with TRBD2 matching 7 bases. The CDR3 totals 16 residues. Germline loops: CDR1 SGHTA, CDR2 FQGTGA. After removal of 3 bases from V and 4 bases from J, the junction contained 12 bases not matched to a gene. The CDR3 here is CASSFGGTRALYEQYF. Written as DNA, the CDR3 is TGTGCCAGCAGCTTCGGGGGGACGAGGGCTTTATACGAGCAGTACTTC.

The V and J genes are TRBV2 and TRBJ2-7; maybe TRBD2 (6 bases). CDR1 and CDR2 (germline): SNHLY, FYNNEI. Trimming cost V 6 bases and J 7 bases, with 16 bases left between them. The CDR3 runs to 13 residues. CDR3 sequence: CASSPGLAREQYF. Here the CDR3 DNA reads TGTGCCAGCAGCCCTGGGCTAGCGCGGGAGCAGTACTTC.

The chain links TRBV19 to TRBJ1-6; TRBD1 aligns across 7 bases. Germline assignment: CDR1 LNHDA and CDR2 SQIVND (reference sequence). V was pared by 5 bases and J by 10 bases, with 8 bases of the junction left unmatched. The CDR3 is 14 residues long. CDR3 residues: CASSFDRVGSPLHF. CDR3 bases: TGTGCCAGTAGTTTTGACAGGGTCGGCTCACCCCTCCACTTT.

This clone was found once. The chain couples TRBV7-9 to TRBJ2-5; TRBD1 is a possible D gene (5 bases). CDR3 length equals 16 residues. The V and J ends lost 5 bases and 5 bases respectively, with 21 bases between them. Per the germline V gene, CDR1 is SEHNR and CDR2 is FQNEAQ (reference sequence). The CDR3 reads CASSTLRGQGRETQYF. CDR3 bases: TGTGCCAGCAGCACTCTCCGTGGCCAGGGCAGGGAGACCCAGTACTTC.

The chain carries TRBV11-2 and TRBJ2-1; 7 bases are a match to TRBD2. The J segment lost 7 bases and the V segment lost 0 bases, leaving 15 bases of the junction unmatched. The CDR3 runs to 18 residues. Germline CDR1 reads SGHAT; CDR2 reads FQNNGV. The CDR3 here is CASSLDSGGLSFRNEQFF. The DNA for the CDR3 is TGTGCCAGCAGCTTAGATTCGGGGGGACTTTCTTTTCGTAATGAGCAGTTCTTC.

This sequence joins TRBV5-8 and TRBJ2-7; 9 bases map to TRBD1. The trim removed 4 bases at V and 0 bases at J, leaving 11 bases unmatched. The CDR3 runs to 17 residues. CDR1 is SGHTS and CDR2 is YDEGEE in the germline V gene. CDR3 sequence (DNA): TGTGCCAGCAGCGGGGCCTGGGACAGGGCGAGCTCCTACGAGCAGTACTTC. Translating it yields CASSGAWDRASSYEQYF.

The CDR3 bases are TGTGCTAGTGGTGCTCTTTCAGGACAGCCGGAGGAGACCCAGTACTTC. Translated: CASGALSGQPEETQYF. The J gene is TRBJ2-5, the V gene TRBV12-5, with a weak D call TRBD1 (6 bases). V was cut by 5 bases and J by 5 bases, with 21 bases left in between. The CDR3 has 16 residues. Germline V gives CDR1 LGHNT, CDR2 FRNRAP.